These T cell receptor beta chains were read from a single sample in a study of blood T cell repertoires in COVID-19. Sequencing used immunoSEQ multiplex PCR; TCRdb keeps in-frame clones, though not all of them. Seen here are fewer than 400,000 clones, roughly 90% observed once, and the top ten hold under 3.5%. The material sequenced was peripheral blood. The receptors originated from a woman aged 25 to 45 with COVID-19, enrolled during active disease. Both conserved end residues are part of each CDR3. D genes are given only for firm matches. Size values are once, few and many counts, or a class for expanded clones, and some rows have none.

cdr3_nt cdr3_aa v_call cdr3_length d_call clone_size j_call
TGTGCCAGCAGCCTAGGAAGTTCTGGAAACACCATATATTTT CASSLGSSGNTIYF TRBV6-6 14 - - TRBJ1-3
TGCGCCAGCAGCCAAGATGAGACAGGGGGAGTGGGAAACACCATATATTTT CASSQDETGGVGNTIYF TRBV4-1 17 TRBD1 - TRBJ1-3
TGTGCCAGCAGCACCGGGACAGGGTTTGGCTACACCTTC CASSTGTGFGYTF TRBV5-6 13 TRBD1 - TRBJ1-2
TGTGCCAGCAGCTTTGGCGGGAGGAAAGAAGAGACCCAGTACTTC CASSFGGRKEETQYF TRBV5-4 15 TRBD2 - TRBJ2-5
TGTGCCAGCAGCTGGACAGGGCGAGGCACAGATACGCAGTATTTT CASSWTGRGTDTQYF TRBV7-2 15 TRBD1 - TRBJ2-3
TGCAGCGTTGACAACAGGGGGCAGATGAAGGCTTTCTTT CSVDNRGQMKAFF TRBV29-1 13 TRBD1 - TRBJ1-1
TGTGCCAGCAGTCTTACCCTAGCGGGCGAGGTTATTCAGTACTTC CASSLTLAGEVIQYF TRBV27 15 TRBD2 once TRBJ2-4
TGTGCCAGTAGTATAGCGACAGGGCGTTACGAGCAGTACTTC CASSIATGRYEQYF TRBV19 14 TRBD1 - TRBJ2-7
TGTGCCAGCAGCTTATCCCGGGTCTACAATGAGCAGTTCTTC CASSLSRVYNEQFF TRBV11-2 14 - - TRBJ2-1
TGTGCCACCAGCAGAGATCAAACAGGGCCCCTTAACTATGGCTACACCTTC CATSRDQTGPLNYGYTF TRBV15 17 - - TRBJ1-2
TGTGCCTGGAGTGGGGGGGGAAATCAGCCCCAGCATTTT CAWSGGGNQPQHF TRBV30 13 - - TRBJ1-5
TGTGCCAGCAGCCAGGAAAGGGAAGCGGGAGGCTACACCTTC CASSQEREAGGYTF TRBV16 14 - few TRBJ1-2
TGTGCCAGCTCACCCCGGAGGGTCACTGAAGCTTTCTTT CASSPRRVTEAFF TRBV18 13 - - TRBJ1-1
TGTGCCAGCTCACCATCAGGACACAACTCTGGAAACACCATATATTTT CASSPSGHNSGNTIYF TRBV18 16 - once TRBJ1-3
TGTGCCAGCAGCTTAACGACAGGGGACAACTATGGCTACACCTTC CASSLTTGDNYGYTF TRBV7-9 15 TRBD1 - TRBJ1-2
TGTGCCAGCAGGGGACTCGTTAGCACAGATACGCAGTATTTT CASRGLVSTDTQYF TRBV2 14 - - TRBJ2-3
TGTGCCAGCAGACCTATGACAGATATGAACACTGAAGCTTTCTTT CASRPMTDMNTEAFF TRBV6-2/TRBV6-3 15 - - TRBJ1-1
TGTGCCAGCAGCCAGGGACAGCCTAATCAGCCCCAGCATTTT CASSQGQPNQPQHF TRBV3-1/TRBV3-2 14 TRBD1 - TRBJ1-5
TGCGCCAGCAGCACGGAACAGGGGGTGGATGAAAAACTGTTTTTT CASSTEQGVDEKLFF TRBV5-1 15 TRBD1 - TRBJ1-4
TGTGCCAGCAGTATAGCGGGAGGGCCTCCAGATACGCAGTATTTT CASSIAGGPPDTQYF TRBV6-6 15 TRBD2 - TRBJ2-3
TGTGCCAGCAGTGACCGGAGACCGATAAAGAACACTGAAGCTTTCTTT CASSDRRPIKNTEAFF TRBV6-1 16 - - TRBJ1-1
TGTGCCAGCAGTGAGGTCGGCGGCCTTGAAGCTTTCTTT CASSEVGGLEAFF TRBV2 13 - - TRBJ1-1
TGTGCCAGCTCACCGGTCGGAGAGAACACTGAAGCTTTCTTT CASSPVGENTEAFF TRBV18 14 - - TRBJ1-1
TGTGCCAGCAGTTTAGGGACAGGCTACGAGCAGTACTTC CASSLGTGYEQYF TRBV12-3/TRBV12-4 13 TRBD1 - TRBJ2-7
TGTGCCAGCGAGAACAGGGGCCTAAACACTGAAGCTTTCTTT CASENRGLNTEAFF TRBV6-5 14 TRBD1 - TRBJ1-1
TGTGCCAGCAGTTACGCTACCCGTAACTATGGCTACACCTTC CASSYATRNYGYTF TRBV6-5 14 - - TRBJ1-2
TGTGCCAGCAGTGAACATAGGAGCTCCTATAATTCACCCCTCCACTTT CASSEHRSSYNSPLHF TRBV2 16 - - TRBJ1-6
TGTGCCAGCAGGGGAGTGGGTACTAACTATGGCTACACCTTC CASRGVGTNYGYTF TRBV11-2 14 - - TRBJ1-2
TGTGCCAGCAGCACCCCAAGCGGGAGTGGTGTTGAGCAGTTCTTC CASSTPSGSGVEQFF TRBV11-2 15 TRBD2 few TRBJ2-1
TGCGCCAGCAGCCCCGACAATTACAATCAGCCCCAGCATTTT CASSPDNYNQPQHF TRBV5-1 14 - - TRBJ1-5
TGCGCCAGAAAGACAGGGGACCAGCCCCAGCATTTT CARKTGDQPQHF TRBV5-1 12 TRBD1 - TRBJ1-5
TGCGCCAGCAGCTTGGGGAGGGACGGTCTTGGGTCGTACATTCAGTACTTC CASSLGRDGLGSYIQYF TRBV5-1 17 - - TRBJ2-4
TGTGCCAGCACTACCGATGACAGGACGTACAATGAGCAGTTCTTC CASTTDDRTYNEQFF TRBV4-2 15 - once TRBJ2-1
TGTGCCAGCACCCCCTCGGGGACAGGCAATTCACCCCTCCACTTT CASTPSGTGNSPLHF TRBV2 15 TRBD1 - TRBJ1-6
TGTGCCAGCAGTCCTCTAGCGGTAAGGACCCAGTACTTC CASSPLAVRTQYF TRBV28 13 TRBD2 - TRBJ2-5
TGTGCCAGCAGCCCAGGGACAGGGGCATCAGAAGCTTTCTTT CASSPGTGASEAFF TRBV7-9 14 TRBD1 - TRBJ1-1
TGCAGCGTTGTGTTGGCCAGGGGGGTAAGGACTGAAGCTTTCTTT CSVVLARGVRTEAFF TRBV29-1 15 TRBD1 - TRBJ1-1
TGCGCCAGCAGCTTGCTGTATTCGGGGAACATTCAGTACTTC CASSLLYSGNIQYF TRBV5-1 14 - - TRBJ2-4
TGTGCCAGCAGCGTACAGGATGAAGAGACCCAGTACTTC CASSVQDEETQYF TRBV9 13 - - TRBJ2-5
TGTGCCAGCAGCCTTAGCGGGAGATCCTACGAGCAGTACTTC CASSLSGRSYEQYF TRBV27 14 TRBD2 - TRBJ2-7
TGTGCCTGGATCCTTAAATCGACAGGGGTCTATGGCTACACCTTC CAWILKSTGVYGYTF TRBV30 15 TRBD1 - TRBJ1-2
TGTGCCAGCAGTTCGCCGCGGGGGGCGATGAACACTGAAGCTTTCTTT CASSSPRGAMNTEAFF TRBV28 16 - - TRBJ1-1
TGTGCCAGCAGGGGACACAGGGGCTACGAGCAGTACTTC CASRGHRGYEQYF TRBV28 13 TRBD1 once TRBJ2-7
TGTGCCAGCAGCTTGGTAGCGGCAGATACGCAGTATTTT CASSLVAADTQYF TRBV5-4 13 - - TRBJ2-3
TGTGCCAGCAGCGTCGGACAGGGCCCCAACTATGGCTACACCTTC CASSVGQGPNYGYTF TRBV9 15 TRBD1 - TRBJ1-2
TGCAGCGTCAGTATGGCGGGGAGTAGCGGGAGCCGGGAGCTGTTTTTT CSVSMAGSSGSRELFF TRBV29-1 16 TRBD2 - TRBJ2-2
TGTGCCAGCCGAGACACACTGAACTCTGGAAACACCATATATTTT CASRDTLNSGNTIYF TRBV27 15 - - TRBJ1-3
TGTGCCAGCAGTTGGGCTAGCGGGAATTACGAGCAGTACTTC CASSWASGNYEQYF TRBV6-5 14 TRBD2 - TRBJ2-7
TGTGCCAGTAGTATAGAAGCCGGGACTATCTACAATGAGCAGTTCTTC CASSIEAGTIYNEQFF TRBV19 16 TRBD2 - TRBJ2-1
TGTGCCAGTAGTACGACCCGGGGTGACTATGGCTACACCTTC CASSTTRGDYGYTF TRBV19 14 - - TRBJ1-2
TGTGCCAGCAGTTATTACGGGTTAAGTGAGCAGTTCTTC CASSYYGLSEQFF TRBV6-5 13 - - TRBJ2-1
TGTGCCAGCAGCGCTCAAGAGTCTCGCTTGAACACTGAAGCTTTCTTT CASSAQESRLNTEAFF TRBV9 16 - - TRBJ1-1
TGCGCCAGCAGCTTGCTAGCGGGAGCCAAAAACATTCAGTACTTC CASSLLAGAKNIQYF TRBV5-1 15 TRBD2 - TRBJ2-4
TGTGCCAGCAGCCCCAACAGGGGGAATGAGCAGTTCTTC CASSPNRGNEQFF TRBV7-7 13 TRBD1 - TRBJ2-1
TGCGCCAGCAGCCAGATGGCTAGCCGCCAAGAGACCCAGTACTTC CASSQMASRQETQYF TRBV4-1 15 - - TRBJ2-5
TGTGCCAGCAGTCCCTCCGACAGGCACAATGAGCAGTTCTTC CASSPSDRHNEQFF TRBV7-3 14 - - TRBJ2-1